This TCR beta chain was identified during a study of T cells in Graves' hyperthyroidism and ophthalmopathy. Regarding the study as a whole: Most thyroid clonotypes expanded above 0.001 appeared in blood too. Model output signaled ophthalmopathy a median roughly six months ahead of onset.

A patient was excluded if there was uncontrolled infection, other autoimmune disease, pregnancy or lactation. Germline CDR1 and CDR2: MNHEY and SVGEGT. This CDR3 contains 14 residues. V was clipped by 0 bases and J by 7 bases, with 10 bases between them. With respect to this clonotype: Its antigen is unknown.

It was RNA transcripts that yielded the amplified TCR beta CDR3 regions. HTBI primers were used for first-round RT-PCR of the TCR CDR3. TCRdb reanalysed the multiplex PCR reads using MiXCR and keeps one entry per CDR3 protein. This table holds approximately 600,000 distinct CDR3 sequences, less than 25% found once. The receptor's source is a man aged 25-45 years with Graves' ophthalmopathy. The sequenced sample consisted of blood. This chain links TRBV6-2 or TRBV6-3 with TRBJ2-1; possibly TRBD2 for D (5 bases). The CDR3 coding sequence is TGTGCCAGCAGTTACTCGCTGAGAGGGAATGAGCAGTTCTTC. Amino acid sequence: CASSYSLRGNEQFF.